This TCR beta chain emerged from a study of neurological immune-mediated disorders. TCRdb reanalysed the 5' RACE reads using MiXCR and keeps one entry per CDR3 protein. This table holds nearly 60,000 distinct CDR3 sequences, around 3.4% found once. This clonotype was observed at least ten times. Germline CDR1 is MGHRA and CDR2 is YSYEKL. The CDR3 covers 13 residues. V shed 0 bases and J shed 5 bases, with 7 bases lying between them. This TCR came from a woman aged 25 to 45 with multiple sclerosis. Sequences were obtained from PBMCs. V usage is TRBV4-1 and J usage is TRBJ2-5; perhaps TRBD1 as D (5 bases). CDR3 region: CASSQEGAETQYF. For the CDR3, the DNA is TGCGCCAGCAGCCAAGAAGGGGCCGAGACCCAGTACTTC.